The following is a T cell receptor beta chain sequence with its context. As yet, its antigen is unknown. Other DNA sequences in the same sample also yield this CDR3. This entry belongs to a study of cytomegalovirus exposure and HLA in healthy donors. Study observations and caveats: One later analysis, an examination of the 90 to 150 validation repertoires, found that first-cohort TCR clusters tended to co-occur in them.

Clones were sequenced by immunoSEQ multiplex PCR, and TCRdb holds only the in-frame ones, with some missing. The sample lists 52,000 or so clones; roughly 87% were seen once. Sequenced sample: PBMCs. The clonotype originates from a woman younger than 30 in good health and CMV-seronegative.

In nucleotides, the CDR3 is TGTGCCAGCAGTTTAGGCCAGAACTATGGCTACACCTTC. It is translated as CASSLGQNYGYTF. V is TRBV28 and J is TRBJ1-2; D gene unclear. The V gene's germline CDR1 is MDHEN and CDR2 SYDVKM. This CDR3 is built from 13 residues. The V end was cut by 2 bases, the J end by 2 bases, with 6 bases between.